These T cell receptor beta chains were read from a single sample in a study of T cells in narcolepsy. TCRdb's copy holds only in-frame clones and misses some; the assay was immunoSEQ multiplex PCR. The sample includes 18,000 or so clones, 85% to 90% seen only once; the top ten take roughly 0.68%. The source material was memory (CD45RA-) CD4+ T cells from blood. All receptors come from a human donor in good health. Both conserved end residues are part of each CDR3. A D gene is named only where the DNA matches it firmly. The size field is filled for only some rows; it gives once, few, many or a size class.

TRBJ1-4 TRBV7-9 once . TGTGCCAGCAGCTTAAGCAGGGCAACTAATGAAAAACTGTTTTTT CASSLSRATNEKLFF
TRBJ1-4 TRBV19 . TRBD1 TGTGCCAGTAGTATAAGCGGACAGGGGAGGAATGAAAAACTGTTTTTT CASSISGQGRNEKLFF
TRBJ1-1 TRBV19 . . TGTGCCAGTTCCAATCAGGGAGCTCGACATGAAGCTTTCTTT CASSNQGARHEAFF
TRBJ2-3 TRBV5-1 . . TGCGCCAGCAGCTTGGAGGGGCGTGATAGCACAGATACGCAGTATTTT CASSLEGRDSTDTQYF
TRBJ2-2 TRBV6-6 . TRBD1 TGTGCCAGCAACCAGGGGGCGACAGGGGAGCTGTTTTTT CASNQGATGELFF
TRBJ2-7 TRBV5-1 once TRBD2 TGCGCCAGCAGCTTGGAAGCGGGGTGGACCTACGAGCAGTACTTC CASSLEAGWTYEQYF
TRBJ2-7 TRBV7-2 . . TGTGCCAGCAGCTCCGATTACTACGAGCAGTACTTC CASSSDYYEQYF
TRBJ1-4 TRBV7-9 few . TGTGCCAGCAGCTCATACCGGGACGTTGAAAAACTGTTTTTT CASSSYRDVEKLFF
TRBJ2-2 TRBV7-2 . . TGTGCCAGCAGCTTAGACACCCCCGGAGTGAACACCGGGGAGCTGTTTTTT CASSLDTPGVNTGELFF
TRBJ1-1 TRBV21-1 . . TGTGCCAGCAGCATGTCCTGTGGCTCACTTCAAGTCATGAACACTGAAGCTTTCTTT CASSMSCGSLQVMNTEAFF
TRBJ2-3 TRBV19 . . TGTGCCAGTAGCCAACTAGCAGGCACAGATACGCAGTATTTT CASSQLAGTDTQYF